The 20 T cell receptor beta chains in this list originate from one sample, sequenced in a study of control samples from healthy donors and cancer patients (dated by TCRdb to the early 2020s). The library was made by the immunoSEQ multiplex PCR assay. Drawn from immuneACCESS, this table holds only the in-frame rearrangements with V and J called that TCRdb kept. Clones are partly lost; checked studies trace under half to an unresolved V gene and leave the rest unexplained. The sample includes roughly 200,000 clones, with just under 95% observed a single time. Around 1.5% of the sample is held by the ten biggest clonotypes. The source material was blood. These receptors were taken from a man in his fifties or sixties in good health.

V usage is TRBV4-1 and J usage is TRBJ2-1, with 8 bases identical to TRBD2. V dropped 8 bases and J dropped 4; count of bases not matched to a gene: 10. In germline, CDR1 is MGHRA, CDR2 YSYEKL. The CDR3 runs 15 residues. The CDR3 protein is CASSSGGASYNEQFF. CDR3 in DNA: TGCGCCAGCTCCTCGGGGGGGGCTTCTTACAATGAGCAGTTCTTC.

This clone was seen a single time. J is TRBJ1-2 and V is TRBV9; weak D call: TRBD1 (5 bases). V was shortened by 3 bases and J by 5 bases, with 20 bases between the two germline ends. CDR3 length equals 16 residues. Germline loops: CDR1 SGDLS, CDR2 YYNGEE. This chain's CDR3 is CASSAGGVDPPYGYTF. The CDR3 DNA is TGTGCCAGCAGCGCCGGGGGGGTGGACCCCCCATATGGCTACACCTTC.

The V gene is TRBV3-1 (or the pseudogene TRBV3-2), the J gene TRBJ1-1; possibly TRBD1 for D (5 bases). Trimming took 3 bases from V and 3 from J, leaving 8 bases between them. This CDR3 is built from 13 residues. The germline CDR1 and CDR2 sequences are LGHDT and YNNKEL (reference sequence). For the CDR3, the DNA is TGTGCCAGCAGCCATCAGGGAGACACTGAAGCTTTCTTT. Amino acid sequence: CASSHQGDTEAFF.

This rearrangement joins TRBV3-1 (or the pseudogene TRBV3-2) to TRBJ2-1; tentative D call: TRBD2 (5 bases). Germline V gives CDR1 LGHDT, CDR2 YNNKEL (reference sequence). The CDR3 loop spans 13 amino acids. The ends were cut back, 4 bases at V and 9 bases at J, with 13 bases in the middle. CDR3 coding DNA: TGTGCCAGCAGCCCTTCGGGATCGGGTGAGCAGTTCTTC. Translation: CASSPSGSGEQFF.

The chain links TRBV2 to TRBJ2-6, with a tentative D call TRBD2 (5 bases). This CDR3 is built from 16 residues. Germline assignment: CDR1 SNHLY and CDR2 FYNNEI. V lost 3 bases and J lost 7, with 16 bases in between. The CDR3 protein is CASSEEDALGANVLTF. Written as DNA, the CDR3 is TGTGCCAGCAGTGAGGAGGACGCTCTGGGAGCCAACGTCCTGACTTTC.

The rearrangement uses TRBV14 and TRBJ1-1; D is undetermined. CDR1 and CDR2 (germline): SGHDN, FVKESK. Trimming cost V 3 bases and J 1 base, with 9 bases left between them. This CDR3 comprises 14 residues. CDR3 in DNA: TGTGCCAGCAGCCAGCACAAGGGGAACACTGAAGCTTTCTTT. Encoded protein: CASSQHKGNTEAFF.

The chain couples TRBV19 to TRBJ1-2; D ambiguous. Germline-derived CDR1 and CDR2 are LNHDA and SQIVND (reference sequence). V gave up 5 bases and J gave up 4 bases, with 8 bases separating them. The CDR3 covers 12 residues. The CDR3 region has the DNA TGTGCCAGTAGTCGGGATTCCTATGGCTACACCTTC. It translates to CASSRDSYGYTF.

The V call is TRBV5-1, the J call TRBJ2-5; a possible D gene is TRBD2 (5 bases). Germline CDR1 is SGHRS and CDR2 is YFSETQ. The CDR3 loop spans 13 amino acids. Trimming removed 3 bases from V and 1 base from J, with 7 bases in between. The CDR3 is CASSWGAQETQYF. DNA of the CDR3: TGCGCCAGCAGCTGGGGAGCCCAAGAGACCCAGTACTTC. Complete variable domain (other parts from reference TRBV5-1 and TRBJ2-5): KAGVTQTPRYLIKTRGQQVTLSCSPISGHRSVSWYQQTPGQGLQFLFEYFSETQRNKGNFPGRFSGRQFSNSRSEMNVSTLELGDSALYLCASSWGAQETQYFGPGTRLLVL.

The genes are TRBV9 and TRBJ2-1, with 11 nucleotides matching TRBD1. Germline assignment: CDR1 SGDLS and CDR2 YYNGEE. CDR3 length equals 15 residues. Unmatched junction bases numbered 4, after V lost 4 bases and J lost 4 bases. The CDR3 sequence is CASSHGQGAYNEQFF. CDR3 DNA: TGTGCCAGCAGCCACGGACAGGGGGCATACAATGAGCAGTTCTTC.

The chain couples TRBV5-1 to TRBJ1-3, with D possibly being TRBD1 (5 bases). Germline V lookup: CDR1 SGHRS, CDR2 YFSETQ. V was cut by 4 bases and J by 0 bases, with 20 bases left in between. The CDR3 spans 18 residues. The chain's CDR3 is CASSLGTGNSYSGNTIYF. Written as DNA, the CDR3 is TGCGCCAGCAGCCTCGGGACGGGAAATTCCTACTCTGGAAACACCATATATTTT. The full variable domain, completed using reference TRBV5-1 and TRBJ1-3, is KAGVTQTPRYLIKTRGQQVTLSCSPISGHRSVSWYQQTPGQGLQFLFEYFSETQRNKGNFPGRFSGRQFSNSRSEMNVSTLELGDSALYLCASSLGTGNSYSGNTIYFGEGSWLTVV.

The chain uses TRBV19 and TRBJ2-1; 7 bases map to TRBD1. The CDR3 totals 15 residues. Germline trimming cut 3 bases from V and 4 bases from J; bases unmatched to any gene: 6. The germline CDR1 and CDR2 sequences are LNHDA and SQIVND (reference sequence). Written as DNA, the CDR3 is TGTGCCAGTAGTATCGGACAGGTGACATACAATGAGCAGTTCTTC. Residues: CASSIGQVTYNEQFF. Full variable domain (rest looked up from reference TRBV19 and TRBJ2-1): DGGITQSPKYLFRKEGQNVTLSCEQNLNHDAMYWYRQDPGQGLRLIYYSQIVNDFQKGDIAEGYSVSREKKESFPLTVTSAQKNPTAFYLCASSIGQVTYNEQFFGPGTRLTVL.

The chain carries TRBV5-1 and TRBJ2-5; D is possibly TRBD1 (6 bases). This CDR3 is built from 13 residues. V lost 5 bases, J lost 5 bases, and 13 bases lay in between. The germline V gene has CDR1 SGHRS and CDR2 YFSETQ. As DNA, the CDR3 is TGCGCCAGCAGACAGGGTAACCTGGAGACCCAGTACTTC. Its translation: CASRQGNLETQYF. Full variable domain (rest looked up from reference TRBV5-1 and TRBJ2-5): KAGVTQTPRYLIKTRGQQVTLSCSPISGHRSVSWYQQTPGQGLQFLFEYFSETQRNKGNFPGRFSGRQFSNSRSEMNVSTLELGDSALYLCASRQGNLETQYFGPGTRLLVL.

This chain connects TRBV7-2 to TRBJ2-3; a possible D gene is TRBD2 (7 bases). Deletions cut 3 bases from V and 5 bases from J, with 12 bases between. The V gene's germline CDR1 is SGHTA and CDR2 FQGNSA. The CDR3 has 14 amino acids. The CDR3 DNA reads TGTGCCAGCAGCTTTGGGGGGGCGATAGATACGCAGTATTTT. Amino acid sequence: CASSFGGAIDTQYF.

This clone was recorded only once. The rearrangement joins TRBV18 to TRBJ2-7; D remains ambiguous. V was cut by 0 bases and J by 0 bases, with 6 bases left in between. The CDR3 is 14 residues long. Germline CDR1 KGHSH, CDR2 LQKENI. CDR3 region: CASSPPVLSYEQYF. For the CDR3, the DNA is TGTGCCAGCTCACCACCAGTTCTCTCCTACGAGCAGTACTTC.

The rearrangement links TRBV13 to TRBJ1-6; a possible D gene is TRBD1 (5 bases). The germline V and J ends were trimmed by 4 bases and 10 bases, with 20 bases remaining between them. This CDR3 is 16 amino acids long. The germline CDR1 and CDR2 sequences are PRHDT and FYEKMQ (reference sequence). In nucleotides, the CDR3 is TGTGCCAGCAGCTCCCGGAGGCTGGGGGGAGGATCACCCCTCCACTTT. Translating gives CASSSRRLGGGSPLHF.

V and J are TRBV3-1 (or the pseudogene TRBV3-2) and TRBJ2-3, with TRBD2 identical over 8 bases. The length of the CDR3 is 16 residues. Germline loops: CDR1 LGHDT, CDR2 YNNKEL (reference sequence). V trimming: 1 base; J trimming: 2 bases; junction bases outside the gene matches: 5. Written as DNA, the CDR3 is TGTGCCAGCAGCCAAGCCGCGGGGGGCCTCACAGATACGCAGTATTTT. Protein product: CASSQAAGGLTDTQYF.

DNA of the CDR3: TGTGCCAGCAGCTTAGGGGTTTCAGGGGCGCGGGATTCACCCCTCCACTTT. The encoded protein is CASSLGVSGARDSPLHF. The chain carries TRBV11-2 and TRBJ1-6; the D gene is possibly TRBD1 (6 bases). The CDR3 runs 17 residues. Germline loops: CDR1 SGHAT, CDR2 FQNNGV. The V end was cut by 1 base, the J end by 8 bases, with 18 bases between.

The rearrangement joins TRBV2 to TRBJ2-5; 9 positions match TRBD1. Per germline, CDR1 SNHLY and CDR2 FYNNEI. V was pared by 7 bases and J by 4 bases, with 10 bases of the junction left unmatched. The CDR3 is 15 amino acids. The CDR3 loop is CASIARDRDAETQYF. The CDR3 DNA sequence: TGTGCCAGCATTGCCCGGGACAGGGACGCAGAGACCCAGTACTTC. Looking up the rest from reference TRBV2 and TRBJ2-5 gives the full variable domain: EPEVTQTPSHQVTQMGQEVILRCVPISNHLYFYWYRQILGQKVEFLVSFYNNEISEKSEIFDDQFSVERPDGSNFTLKIRSTKLEDSAMYFCASIARDRDAETQYFGPGTRLLVL.

The chain carries TRBV29-1 and TRBJ1-1, with D perhaps matching TRBD1 (5 bases). CDR3 length equals 13 residues. Looked up from germline, CDR1 is SQVTM and CDR2 is ANQGSEA. The V end lost 3 bases, the J end lost 2 bases, and 10 bases lay between the germline ends. The CDR3 DNA sequence: TGCAGCGTTGAGAAACAGGATAACACTGAAGCTTTCTTT. It specifies CSVEKQDNTEAFF.

This clone was counted only a few times. The chain joins TRBV18 to TRBJ1-5; a weak D match, TRBD1 (6 bases). Trimming stripped 5 bases from V and 0 bases from J, with 14 bases between. From germline, CDR1 is KGHSH and CDR2 LQKENI. The length of the CDR3 is 16 residues. The CDR3 region has the DNA TGTGCCAGCTCATCAGGGGCGGCATATAGCAATCAGCCCCAGCATTTT. It yields the protein CASSSGAAYSNQPQHF.